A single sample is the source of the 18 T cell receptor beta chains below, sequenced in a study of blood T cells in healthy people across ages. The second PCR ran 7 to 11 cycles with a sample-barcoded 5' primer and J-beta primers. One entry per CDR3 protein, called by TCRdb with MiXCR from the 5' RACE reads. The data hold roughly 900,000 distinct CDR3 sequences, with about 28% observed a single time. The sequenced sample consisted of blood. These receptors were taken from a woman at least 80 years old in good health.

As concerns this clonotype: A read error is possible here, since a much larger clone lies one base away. The CDR3 nucleotides read TGCGCCAGCAGCTGGAGGGGGGACCAAGAGACCCAGTTCTTC. It translates to CASSWRGDQETQFF. The genes are TRBV5-1 and TRBJ2-5; perhaps D is TRBD1 or TRBD2 (6 bases each). The J call may be faulty, since TRBJ2-1 better matches the DNA end. There are 14 residues in the CDR3. Germline-derived CDR1 and CDR2 are SGHRS and YFSETQ.

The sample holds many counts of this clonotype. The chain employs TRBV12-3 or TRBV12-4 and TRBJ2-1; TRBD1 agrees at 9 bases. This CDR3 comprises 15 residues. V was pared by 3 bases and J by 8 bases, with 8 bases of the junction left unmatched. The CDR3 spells CASSFGGTGLYEQFF. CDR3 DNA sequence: TGTGCCAGCAGTTTCGGAGGGACAGGGCTGTATGAGCAGTTCTTC.

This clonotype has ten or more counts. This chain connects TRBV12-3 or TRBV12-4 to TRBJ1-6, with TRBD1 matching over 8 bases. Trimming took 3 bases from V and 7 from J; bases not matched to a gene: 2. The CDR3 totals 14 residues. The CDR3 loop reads CASSFRDRNSPLHF. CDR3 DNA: TGTGCCAGCAGTTTCCGGGACAGGAATTCACCCCTCCACTTT.

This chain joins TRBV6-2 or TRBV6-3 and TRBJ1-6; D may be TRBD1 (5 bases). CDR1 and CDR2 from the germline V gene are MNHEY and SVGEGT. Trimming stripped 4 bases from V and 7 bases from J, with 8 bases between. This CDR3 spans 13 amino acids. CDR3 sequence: CASSFRQNSPLHF. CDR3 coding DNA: TGTGCCAGCAGTTTCCGACAGAATTCACCCCTCCACTTT.

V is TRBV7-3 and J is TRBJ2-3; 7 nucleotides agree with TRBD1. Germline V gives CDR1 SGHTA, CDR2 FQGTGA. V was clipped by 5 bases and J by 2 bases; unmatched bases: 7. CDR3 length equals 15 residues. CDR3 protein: CASSPLTGNTDTQYF. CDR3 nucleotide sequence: TGTGCCAGCAGCCCTTTGACAGGGAACACAGATACGCAGTATTTT. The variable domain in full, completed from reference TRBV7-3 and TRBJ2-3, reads GAGVSQTPSNKVTEKGKYVELRCDPISGHTALYWYRQSLGQGPEFLIYFQGTGAADDSGLPNDRFFAVRPEGSVSTLKIQRTERGDSAVYLCASSPLTGNTDTQYFGPGTRLTVL.

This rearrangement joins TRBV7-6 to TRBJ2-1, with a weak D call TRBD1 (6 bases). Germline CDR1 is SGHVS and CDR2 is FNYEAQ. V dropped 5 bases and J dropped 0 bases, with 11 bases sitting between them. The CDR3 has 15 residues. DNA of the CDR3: TGTGCCAGCAGCCGGACAGCAATCTCCTACAATGAGCAGTTCTTC. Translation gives CASSRTAISYNEQFF. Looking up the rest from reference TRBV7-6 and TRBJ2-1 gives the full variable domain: GAGVSQSPRYKVTKRGQDVALRCDPISGHVSLYWYRQALGQGPEFLTYFNYEAQQDKSGLPNDRFSAERPEGSISTLTIQRTEQRDSAMYRCASSRTAISYNEQFFGPGTRLTVL.

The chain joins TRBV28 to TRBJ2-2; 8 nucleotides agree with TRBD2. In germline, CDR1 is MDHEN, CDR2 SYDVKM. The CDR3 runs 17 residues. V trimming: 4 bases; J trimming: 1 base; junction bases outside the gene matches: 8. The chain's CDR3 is CASSSNLAGLNTGELFF. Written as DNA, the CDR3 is TGTGCCAGCAGTTCTAACCTAGCGGGTCTGAACACCGGGGAGCTGTTTTTT.

CDR3 bases: TGTGCCAGCAGCTTAGCCGGGACAGGGGCCCCACCGGCCCAGTACTTC. It codes for CASSLAGTGAPPAQYF. The V call is TRBV11-3, the J call TRBJ2-5; 10 nucleotides agree with TRBD1. The J segment lost 9 bases and the V segment lost 1 base, leaving 11 bases of the junction unmatched. Germline lookup yields CDR1 SGHNT and CDR2 YENEEA. The CDR3 consists of 16 residues.

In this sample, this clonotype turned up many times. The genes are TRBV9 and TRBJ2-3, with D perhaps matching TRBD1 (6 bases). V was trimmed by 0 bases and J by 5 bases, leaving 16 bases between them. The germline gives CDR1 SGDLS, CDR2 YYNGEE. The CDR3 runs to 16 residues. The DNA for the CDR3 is TGTGCCAGCAGCGTAGGACAGGCCCTCACCATAGATACGCAGTATTTT. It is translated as CASSVGQALTIDTQYF.

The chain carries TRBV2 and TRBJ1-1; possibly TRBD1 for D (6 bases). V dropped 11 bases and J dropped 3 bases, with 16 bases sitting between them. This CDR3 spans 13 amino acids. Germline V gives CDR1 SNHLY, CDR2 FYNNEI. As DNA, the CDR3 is TGTGCCGGGACCGGACAGACATACACTGAAGCTTTCTTT. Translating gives CAGTGQTYTEAFF.

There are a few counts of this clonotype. The CDR3 protein is CAISESDRGYNEQYF. In nucleotides, the CDR3 is TGTGCCATCAGTGAGTCTGACAGGGGCTACAATGAGCAGTACTTC. V gene TRBV10-3 combines with J gene TRBJ2-1, with 8 bases aligning to TRBD1. The J call may be in error: the DNA end matches TRBJ2-7 better. Germline assignment: CDR1 ENHRY and CDR2 SYGVKD. The CDR3 runs 15 residues.

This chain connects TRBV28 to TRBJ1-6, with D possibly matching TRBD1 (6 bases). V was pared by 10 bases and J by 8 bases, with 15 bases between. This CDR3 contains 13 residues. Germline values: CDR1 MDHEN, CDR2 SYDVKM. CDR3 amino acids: CAIKGGMDSPLHF. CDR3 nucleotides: TGTGCCATTAAGGGGGGTATGGATTCACCCCTCCACTTT.

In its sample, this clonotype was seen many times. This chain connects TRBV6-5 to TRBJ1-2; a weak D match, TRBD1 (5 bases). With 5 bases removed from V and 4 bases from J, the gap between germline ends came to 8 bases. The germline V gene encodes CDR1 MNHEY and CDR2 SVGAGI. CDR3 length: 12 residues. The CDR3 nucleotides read TGTGCCAGCAGTATGGGGGGCTATGGCTACACCTTC. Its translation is CASSMGGYGYTF.

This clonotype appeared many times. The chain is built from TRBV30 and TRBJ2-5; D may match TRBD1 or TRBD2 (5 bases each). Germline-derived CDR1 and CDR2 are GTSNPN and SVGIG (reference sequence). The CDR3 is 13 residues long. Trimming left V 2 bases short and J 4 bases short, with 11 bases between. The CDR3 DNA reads TGTGCCTGGAGTTGGGGACCTCGAGAGACCCAGTACTTC. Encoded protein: CAWSWGPRETQYF.

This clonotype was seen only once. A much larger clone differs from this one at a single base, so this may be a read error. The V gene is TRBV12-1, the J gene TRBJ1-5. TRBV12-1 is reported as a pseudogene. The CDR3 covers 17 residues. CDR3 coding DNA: TGTGCCTGCAGCTTAGGCAGGGATTCTTATAGCAATCAGCCCCAGCATTTT. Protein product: CACSLGRDSYSNQPQHF.

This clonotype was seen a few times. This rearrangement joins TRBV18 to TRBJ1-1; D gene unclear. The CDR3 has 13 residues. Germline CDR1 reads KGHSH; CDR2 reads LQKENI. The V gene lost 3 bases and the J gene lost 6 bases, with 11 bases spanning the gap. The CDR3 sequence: CASSPVAGSEAFF. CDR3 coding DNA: TGTGCCAGCTCACCGGTGGCGGGCTCTGAAGCTTTCTTT.

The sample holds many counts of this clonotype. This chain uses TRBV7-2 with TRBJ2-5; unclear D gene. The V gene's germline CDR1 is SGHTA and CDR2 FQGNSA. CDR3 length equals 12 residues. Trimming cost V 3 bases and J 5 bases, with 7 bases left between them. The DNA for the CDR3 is TGTGCCAGCAGCTTTAGCTTTGAGACCCAGTACTTC. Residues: CASSFSFETQYF.

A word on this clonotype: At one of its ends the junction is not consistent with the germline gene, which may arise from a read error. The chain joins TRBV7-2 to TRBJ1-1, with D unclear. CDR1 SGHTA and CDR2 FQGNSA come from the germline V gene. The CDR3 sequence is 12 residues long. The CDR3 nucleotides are TGTGCCAGCAGCTTCGCCGACACCGAAGCTTTCTTT. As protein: CASSFADTEAFF.